The T cell receptor (beta chain) under discussion was sequenced for a study of T cells after yellow fever vaccination (dated by TCRdb to the late 2010s). About the investigation overall: The SMART-Seq v4 Ultra Low Input RNA kit was used to prepare libraries from fractions with low cell numbers. To track T-cell clones before and after primary and booster YFV17D yellow fever vaccination, bulk TCR alpha and beta repertoires were sequenced longitudinally. The cohort comprised two healthy male donors, one aged 18 to 30 and one aged 30 to 40 years. Bulk PBMC replicates and cell subsets were isolated from blood drawn at multiple timepoints before and after both primary and secondary immunization.

Broad study findings and their caveats: A small fraction of clonotypes appeared in both the CD4 and CD8 compartments, likely as a result of convergent recombination. The study included only a couple of donors, which limits how far the findings can be generalized. Most clones expanded after primary vaccination (96% of CD4 and 88% of CD8) were re-detected after the booster, suggesting that broad memory maintenance occurred. FACS-sorted repertoires could contain abundant contaminating clonotypes from the bulk population, so computational filtering was required. The secondary T-cell response was found to be weaker but faster than the primary response, with a peak reached on day 5 rather than on day 15.

The germline V gene (reference sequence) gives CDR1 as LGHDT and CDR2 as YNNKEL. V is shortened by 5 bases, J by 7 bases, and the region joining them spans 10 bases. Its CDR3 holds 12 amino acids, cysteine through phenylalanine. CDR3 DNA is the only sequence kept; it has 36 bases, read in frame from the first base. In this sample, this clonotype turned up many times. Base quality data are lacking; no much larger clone is found one base away. Synthesis of TCR cDNA relied on 5'RACE template switching, a step that introduced a universal primer site along with unique molecular identifiers. cDNA synthesis was primed from both the TCR alpha and TCR beta constant segments. Library amplification involved two PCR steps, and the second step added sample barcodes and sequencing adapters. Libraries were sequenced on Illumina HiSeq 2500 (2x100 bp) or NovaSeq (2x150 bp). The paper's processing steps were these. MIGEC handled demultiplexing of reads and collapsing into UMI consensus sequences, while MiXCR performed V(D)J alignment. Vaccine-responding clonotypes were defined with edgeR using replicate PBMC samples, requiring FDR below 0.01 and a log2 fold change above 5 up to day 15. Each bulk clonotype was labeled CD4 or CD8 based on which sequenced repertoire, CD4 or CD8, contained the clonotype at higher abundance. Clonotypes enriched at least 10-fold in dextramer-positive over dextramer-negative fractions were defined as NS4B-specific, and CD4-biased clonotypes were excluded. TCRdb's own reprocessing of the public reads used fastp at Q25 and MiXCR and kept productive beta chains. Rows are unified per CDR3 protein, each entry keeping the most common DNA and genes. The V and J calls come from TCRdb's annotation, not from the publication. Across this sample there are over 85,000 distinct CDR3 sequences, with over 8% seen only once. Around 16% of the sample rests with the top ten.

Interpreted using the paper, the treatment or condition label stands for: live attenuated yellow fever vaccine strain. A standard Ficoll-Paque protocol was used to isolate PBMCs from peripheral blood. With anti-CD3 and anti-CD8 staining plus a dextramer loaded with the yellow fever NS4B epitope peptide, the researchers sorted epitope-specific CD8 T cells. TriZol was used to extract RNA from bulk PBMCs, from CD4 and CD8 fractions, and from dextramer-positive and dextramer-negative fractions. This specimen was CD8+ T cells not binding an NS4B(214-222) dextramer, sorted from PBMCs, taken less than 18 days after the first yellow fever vaccination. This sample's cell subset or site label indicates: NS4B epitope dextramer-negative CD8 T cells. This TCR was recovered from a man between 18 and 35 years old who received the YFV17D yellow fever vaccine. The chain is encoded by TRBV3-1 joined to TRBJ2-3; the D segment could be TRBD2, given 6 matching bases. The DNA is TGTGCCAGCAGCTACCGCGGGAATACGCAGTATTTT. Its translation is CASSYRGNTQYF.